Following are 2 T cell receptor beta chains from one sample sequenced in a study of T cells in Graves' hyperthyroidism and ophthalmopathy. Amplification of TCR beta CDR3 regions used RNA as the template. The HTBI primer set drove a first-round RT-PCR of the TCR CDR3. MiXCR was run by TCRdb on the multiplex PCR reads, yielding one entry per CDR3 protein. The sample holds approximately 350,000 distinct CDR3 sequences; about 16% are singletons and the top ten take roughly a fifth. Input material: blood. These receptors all stem from a woman aged 55-69 years with Graves' ophthalmopathy.

This clonotype was seen a few times. A much larger clone differs by one base, so this may be a read error. The chain recombines TRBV30 with TRBJ2-3; 7 bases line up with TRBD1. The germline CDR1 and CDR2 sequences are GTSNPN and SVGIG (reference sequence). This CDR3 is 15 amino acids long. In DNA form, the CDR3 reads TGTGCCTGGAGTGTTAAGACAGGGAGCACAGATACGCGGTATTTT. Protein: CAWSVKTGSTDTRYF. Full variable domain (remainder filled in from reference TRBV30 and TRBJ2-3): SQTIHQWPATLVQPVGSPLSLECTVEGTSNPNLYWYRQAAGRGLQLLFYSVGIGQISSEVPQNLSASRPQDRQFILSSKKLLLSDSGFYLCAWSVKTGSTDTRYFGPGTRLTVL.

This clonotype was detected only a few times. The chain uses TRBV9 and TRBJ1-3; TRBD1 agrees at 7 bases. CDR3 length: 15 residues. The germline CDR1 and CDR2 sequences are SGDLS and YYNGEE. The trim removed 3 bases at V and 0 bases at J, leaving 3 bases unmatched. This CDR3 reads CASSGQGNSGNTIYF. The CDR3 DNA follows: TGTGCCAGCAGCGGACAGGGAAACTCTGGAAACACCATATATTTT.